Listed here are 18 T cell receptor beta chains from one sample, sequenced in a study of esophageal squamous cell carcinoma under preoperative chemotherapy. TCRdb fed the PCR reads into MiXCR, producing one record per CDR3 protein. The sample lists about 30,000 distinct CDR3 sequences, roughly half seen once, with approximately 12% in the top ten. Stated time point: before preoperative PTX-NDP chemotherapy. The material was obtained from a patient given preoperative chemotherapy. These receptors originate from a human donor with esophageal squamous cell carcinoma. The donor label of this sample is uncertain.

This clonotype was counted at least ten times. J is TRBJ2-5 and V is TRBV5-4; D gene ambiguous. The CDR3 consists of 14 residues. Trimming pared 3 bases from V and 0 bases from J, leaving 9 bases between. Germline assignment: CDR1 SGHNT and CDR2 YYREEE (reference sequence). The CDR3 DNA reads TGTGCCAGCAGCTCGGGCCGGGACCAAGAGACCCAGTACTTC. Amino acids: CASSSGRDQETQYF.

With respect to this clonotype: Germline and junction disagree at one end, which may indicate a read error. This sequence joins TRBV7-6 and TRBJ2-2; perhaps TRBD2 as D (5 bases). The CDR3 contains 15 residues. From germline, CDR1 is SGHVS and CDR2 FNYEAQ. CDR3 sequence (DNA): TGTGCCAGCAGCTTACATTTTATGAACACCGGGGAGCAGTTTTTT. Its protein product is CASSLHFMNTGEQFF.

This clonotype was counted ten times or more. CDR3 protein: CASSSQGGGPYNEQFF. The CDR3 DNA reads as TGTGCCAGCAGCTCCCAAGGGGGAGGCCCCTACAATGAGCAGTTCTTC. The chain couples TRBV7-6 to TRBJ2-1; D tentatively fits TRBD1 or TRBD2 (6 bases each). V lost 4 bases to trimming and J lost 2 bases, with 15 bases between them. The CDR3 has 16 residues. Per germline, CDR1 SGHVS and CDR2 FNYEAQ.

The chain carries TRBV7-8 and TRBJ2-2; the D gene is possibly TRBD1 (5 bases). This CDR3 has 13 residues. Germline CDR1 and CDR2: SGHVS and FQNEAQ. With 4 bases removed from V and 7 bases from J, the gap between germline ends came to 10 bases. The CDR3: CASSSQQVGELFF. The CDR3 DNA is TGTGCCAGCAGCTCTCAACAGGTCGGGGAGCTGTTTTTT. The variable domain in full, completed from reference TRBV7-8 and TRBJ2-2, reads GAGVSQSPRYKVAKRGQDVALRCDPISGHVSLFWYQQALGQGPEFLTYFQNEAQLDKSGLPSDRFFAERPEGSVSTLKIQRTQQEDSAVYLCASSSQQVGELFFGEGSRLTVL.

The CDR3 spells CASSLRVAAGPGYEQFF. CDR3 DNA sequence: TGTGCCAGCAGCTTAAGGGTGGCGGCAGGCCCCGGCTACGAGCAGTTCTTC. This chain links TRBV7-8 with TRBJ2-1; D ambiguous. Germline V gene lookup returns CDR1 SGHVS and CDR2 FQNEAQ. This CDR3 is built from 17 residues. The V end lost 2 bases, the J end lost 10 bases, and 24 bases lay between the germline ends.

In DNA, the CDR3 is TGTGCCAGCAGCCTCCAGGCTGTGACGACAGGGACGCAGTATTTT. Residues: CASSLQAVTTGTQYF. The genes are TRBV7-2 and TRBJ2-2; 7 nucleotides align to TRBD1. TRBJ2-3 explains the end of the DNA better; the J call may be wrong. Per the germline V gene, CDR1 is SGHTA and CDR2 is FQGNSA. This CDR3 comprises 15 residues.

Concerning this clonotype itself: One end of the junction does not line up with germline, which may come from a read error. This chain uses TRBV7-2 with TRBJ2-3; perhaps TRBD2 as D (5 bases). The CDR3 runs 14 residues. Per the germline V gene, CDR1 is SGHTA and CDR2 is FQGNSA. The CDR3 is CASRGEGAADTQYF. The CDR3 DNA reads TGTGCCAGCAGGGGAGAGGGTGCCGCAGACACGCAGTATTTC. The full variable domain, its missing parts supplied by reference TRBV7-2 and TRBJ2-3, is GAGVSQSPSNKVTEKGKDVELRCDPISGHTALYWYRQSLGQGLEFLIYFQGNSAPDKSGLPSDRFSAERTGGSVSTLTIQRTQQEDSAVYLCASRGEGAADTQYFGPGTRLTVL.

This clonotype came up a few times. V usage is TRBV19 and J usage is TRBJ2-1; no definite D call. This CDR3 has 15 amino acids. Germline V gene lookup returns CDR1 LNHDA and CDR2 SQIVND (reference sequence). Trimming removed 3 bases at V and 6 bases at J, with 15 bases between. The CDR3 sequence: CASSMTYIRFNEQFF. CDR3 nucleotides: TGTGCCAGTAGTATGACGTACATCCGCTTCAATGAGCAGTTCTTC.

This CDR3 reads CASSPSGVLAETLFF. CDR3 DNA sequence: TGTGCCAGCAGCCCTAGCGGGGTCCTAGCCGAGACGCTGTTTTTT. The rearrangement links TRBV7-2 to TRBJ2-2; TRBD2 agrees at 9 bases. Losses at the gene ends were 5 bases for V and 13 bases for J; bases not matched to a gene: 14. Germline loops: CDR1 SGHTA, CDR2 FQGNSA. The CDR3 covers 15 residues.

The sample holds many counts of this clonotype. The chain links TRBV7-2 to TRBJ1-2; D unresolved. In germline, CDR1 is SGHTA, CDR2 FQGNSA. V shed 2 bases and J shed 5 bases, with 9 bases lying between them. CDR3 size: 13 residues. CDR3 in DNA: TGTGCCAGCAGCTTACCAGTCCTATATGGCTACACCTTC. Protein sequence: CASSLPVLYGYTF. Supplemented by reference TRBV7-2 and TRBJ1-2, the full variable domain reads GAGVSQSPSNKVTEKGKDVELRCDPISGHTALYWYRQSLGQGLEFLIYFQGNSAPDKSGLPSDRFSAERTGGSVSTLTIQRTQQEDSAVYLCASSLPVLYGYTFGSGTRLTVV.

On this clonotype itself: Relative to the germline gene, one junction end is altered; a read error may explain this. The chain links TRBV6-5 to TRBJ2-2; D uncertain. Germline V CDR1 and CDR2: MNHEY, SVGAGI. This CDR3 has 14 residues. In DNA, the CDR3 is TGTGCCAGCAGTTACTCTACGAACACCGGTGAGCTGTTTTTC. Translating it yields CASSYSTNTGELFF.

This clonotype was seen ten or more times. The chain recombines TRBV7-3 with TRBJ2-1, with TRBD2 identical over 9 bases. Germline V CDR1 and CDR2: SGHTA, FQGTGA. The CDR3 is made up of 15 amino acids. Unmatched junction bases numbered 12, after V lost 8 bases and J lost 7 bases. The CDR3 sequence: CASGVSGSGLNEQFF. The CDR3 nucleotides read TGTGCCAGCGGTGTTAGCGGGAGCGGTTTGAATGAGCAGTTCTTC.

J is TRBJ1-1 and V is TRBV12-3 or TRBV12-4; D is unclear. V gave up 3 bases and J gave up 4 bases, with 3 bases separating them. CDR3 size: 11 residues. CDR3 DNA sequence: TGTGCCAGCAGTTTTAGCACTGAAGCTTTCTTT. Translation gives CASSFSTEAFF.

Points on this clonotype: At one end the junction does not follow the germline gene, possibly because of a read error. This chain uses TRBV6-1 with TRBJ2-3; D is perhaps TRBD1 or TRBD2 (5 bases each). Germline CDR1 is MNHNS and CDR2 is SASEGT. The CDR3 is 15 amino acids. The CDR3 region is CASRPRTGNTGAQFF. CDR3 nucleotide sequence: TGTGCCAGCAGACCCCGGACTGGCAACACCGGGGCGCAGTTTTTT.

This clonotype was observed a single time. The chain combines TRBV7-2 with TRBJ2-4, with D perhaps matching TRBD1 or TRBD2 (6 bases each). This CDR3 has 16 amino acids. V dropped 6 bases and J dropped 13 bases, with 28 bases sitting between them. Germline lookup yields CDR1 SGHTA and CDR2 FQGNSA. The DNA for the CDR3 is TGTGCCAGCAGGTTGCCCGGGGGCCGGGACCAAGACACCCAGTACTTC. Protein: CASRLPGGRDQDTQYF.

The CDR3 protein is CAWSRLAGRQTQYF. The DNA of the CDR3 is TGTGCCTGGAGTCGACTAGCGGGAAGGCAGACCCAGTACTTC. The rearrangement links TRBV30 to TRBJ2-5; 11 bases fit TRBD2. CDR1 is GTSNPN and CDR2 is SVGIG in the germline V gene (reference sequence). This CDR3 is built from 14 residues. Unmatched junction bases numbered 5, after V lost 2 bases and J lost 6 bases.

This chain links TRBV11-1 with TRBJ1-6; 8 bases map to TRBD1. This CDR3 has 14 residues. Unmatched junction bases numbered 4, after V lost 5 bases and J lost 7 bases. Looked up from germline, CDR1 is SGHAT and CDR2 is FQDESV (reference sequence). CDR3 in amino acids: CASSRTGNNSPLHF. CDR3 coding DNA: TGTGCCAGCAGCCGGACAGGGAACAATTCACCCCTCCACTTT.

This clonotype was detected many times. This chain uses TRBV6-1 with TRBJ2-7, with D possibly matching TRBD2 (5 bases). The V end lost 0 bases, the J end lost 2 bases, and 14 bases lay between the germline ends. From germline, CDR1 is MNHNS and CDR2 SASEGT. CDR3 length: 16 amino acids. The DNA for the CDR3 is TGTGCCAGCAGTGAAGCGTCAGCGGATCCTACCTACGAGCAGTACTTC. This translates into CASSEASADPTYEQYF.